The 30 T cell receptor beta chains below come from one sample, sequenced in a study of blood T cell repertoires in COVID-19. The table came from immunoSEQ multiplex PCR; TCRdb's copy has only in-frame clones and leaves some out. The data show 200,000 to 250,000 clones, 82% seen once. Input material: peripheral blood. These receptors were taken from a woman in her 70s with COVID-19, enrolled during active disease.

V usage is TRBV27 and J usage is TRBJ1-6; the D is unclear. Deletions cut 7 bases from V and 0 bases from J, with 4 bases between. Germline CDR1 reads MNHEY; CDR2 reads SMNVEV (reference sequence). This CDR3 comprises 13 residues. In DNA form, the CDR3 reads TGTGCCAGCACCAGCTCCTATAATTCACCCCTCCACTTT. It encodes CASTSSYNSPLHF.

The genes are TRBV7-2 and TRBJ2-7, with a weak D call TRBD1 (5 bases). The CDR3 totals 13 residues. In germline, CDR1 is SGHTA, CDR2 FQGNSA. Deletions cut 3 bases from V and 5 bases from J, with 11 bases between. CDR3: CASSLMAGNEQYF. The CDR3 DNA is TGTGCCAGCAGCTTGATGGCAGGGAACGAGCAGTACTTC.

The chain recombines TRBV6-2 or TRBV6-3 with TRBJ2-3; TRBD2 aligns across 7 bases. From germline, CDR1 is MNHEY and CDR2 SVGEGT. V shed 4 bases, J shed 6 bases, and the junction held 13 bases outside the gene matches. CDR3 length: 16 residues. The chain's CDR3 is CASSLGYAGVTDTQYF. The CDR3 DNA reads TGTGCCAGCAGTTTGGGCTACGCGGGAGTCACGGATACGCAGTATTTT.

The chain is built from TRBV30 and TRBJ1-2; weak D call: TRBD1 (6 bases). Trimming removed 2 bases from V and 3 bases from J, with 10 bases in between. Germline V gene data show CDR1 as GTSNPN and CDR2 as SVGIG (reference sequence). This CDR3 comprises 13 residues. The CDR3 loop reads CAWSRGGDYGYTF. For the CDR3, the DNA is TGTGCCTGGAGTCGAGGGGGTGACTATGGCTACACCTTC.

V gene TRBV5-1 combines with J gene TRBJ1-1; D is possibly TRBD1 (6 bases). The CDR3 covers 15 residues. The germline V gene encodes CDR1 SGHRS and CDR2 YFSETQ. Trimming removed 4 bases at V and 3 bases at J, with 16 bases between. The CDR3 coding sequence is TGCGCCAGCAGCCCAGGGGACGCGAGGGACACTGAAGCTTTCTTT. As protein: CASSPGDARDTEAFF.

The V call is TRBV5-1, the J call TRBJ2-1; 8 positions agree with TRBD1. The length of the CDR3 is 15 residues. The J segment lost 7 bases and the V segment lost 4 bases, leaving 10 bases of the junction unmatched. Germline V gives CDR1 SGHRS, CDR2 YFSETQ. The CDR3 loop is CASSDTDRAANEQFF. CDR3 in DNA: TGCGCCAGCAGCGATACGGACAGGGCCGCAAATGAGCAGTTCTTC.

V is TRBV5-1 and J is TRBJ2-2, with no clear D. Germline V gene lookup returns CDR1 SGHRS and CDR2 YFSETQ. CDR3 length: 15 residues. The V end lost 6 bases, the J end lost 4 bases, and 16 bases lay between the germline ends. CDR3 sequence reads: CASTSGYIVTGELFF. In DNA form, the CDR3 reads TGCGCCAGCACCTCCGGGTATATAGTCACCGGGGAGCTGTTTTTT.

The count of this clone is one. The CDR3 is CASSISGTGVHQYSNQPQHF. In DNA, the CDR3 is TGTGCCAGCAGTATTTCCGGGACAGGGGTCCACCAGTATAGCAATCAGCCCCAGCATTTT. The chain joins TRBV28 to TRBJ1-5, with 10 bases lining up with TRBD1. The CDR3 is 20 residues long. After removal of 5 bases from V and 0 bases from J, the junction contained 16 bases not matched to a gene. CDR1 and CDR2 (germline): MDHEN, SYDVKM.

The rearrangement joins TRBV29-1 to TRBJ2-7; perhaps TRBD1 as D (6 bases). The germline gives CDR1 SQVTM, CDR2 ANQGSEA. The V and J ends lost 6 bases and 0 bases respectively, with 12 bases between them. The CDR3 contains 13 residues. CDR3 sequence reads: CSVNRVGSYEQYF. CDR3 nucleotides: TGCAGCGTCAACAGGGTGGGCTCCTACGAGCAGTACTTC.

The V and J genes are TRBV5-1 and TRBJ1-3, with D hard to call. Between the trimmed V and J ends, which lost 2 bases and 0 bases, there was a span of 15 bases. The V gene's germline CDR1 is SGHRS and CDR2 YFSETQ. The CDR3 sequence is 17 residues long. The CDR3 loop reads CASSLALRGYSGNTIYF. The DNA of the CDR3 is TGCGCCAGCAGCTTAGCCCTCAGAGGTTACTCTGGAAACACCATATATTTT.

This chain links TRBV24-1 with TRBJ2-1; 9 bases fit TRBD1. The V segment lost 9 bases and the J segment 4 bases; nucleotides outside the gene matches: 6. The CDR3 has 14 residues. Germline V gene lookup returns CDR1 KGHDR and CDR2 SFDVKD. CDR3 DNA: TGTGCCACCGGAACAGGGGGCGCTTACAATGAGCAGTTCTTC. Residues: CATGTGGAYNEQFF.

This clone was seen just once. Other DNA sequences of this sample code for an identical CDR3. The chain uses TRBV5-1 and TRBJ1-5; unclear D gene. Germline V gene lookup returns CDR1 SGHRS and CDR2 YFSETQ. V was trimmed by 0 bases and J by 2 bases, leaving 6 bases between them. The CDR3 has 14 residues. CDR3 nucleotide sequence: TGCGCCAGCAGCTTGGTGGGAGGCAATCAGCCCCAGCATTTT. As protein: CASSLVGGNQPQHF.

V gene TRBV10-3 combines with J gene TRBJ2-2; maybe TRBD2 (6 bases). The CDR3 loop spans 13 amino acids. V gave up 4 bases and J gave up 5 bases, with 8 bases separating them. CDR1 and CDR2 (germline): ENHRY, SYGVKD. The CDR3 DNA reads as TGTGCCATCAGTGCGGGGGTGACCGGGGAGCTGTTTTTT. Translation: CAISAGVTGELFF.

The chain joins TRBV29-1 to TRBJ2-1; 7 nucleotides match TRBD1. The V gene end was trimmed by 2 bases and the J gene end by 3 bases; junction bases not matched to a gene: 4. The CDR3 has 14 residues. The germline gives CDR1 SQVTM, CDR2 ANQGSEA. CDR3 bases: TGCAGCGTTGAAAAACAGGGGAACTACAATGAGCAGTTCTTC. Translated: CSVEKQGNYNEQFF.

The chain combines TRBV14 with TRBJ2-2; TRBD1 is a possible D gene (5 bases). Between the trimmed V and J ends, which lost 3 bases and 5 bases, there was a span of 16 bases. CDR3 length: 16 residues. Germline values: CDR1 SGHDN, CDR2 FVKESK. In DNA form, the CDR3 reads TGTGCCAGCAGCCAGATGGGCCCCAAGGGGACCGGGGAGCTGTTTTTT. This encodes CASSQMGPKGTGELFF. Using reference TRBV14 and TRBJ2-2 for the parts outside the CDR3, the full variable domain is EAGVTQFPSHSVIEKGQTVTLRCDPISGHDNLYWYRRVMGKEIKFLLHFVKESKQDESGMPNNRFLAERTGGTYSTLKVQPAELEDSGVYFCASSQMGPKGTGELFFGEGSRLTVL.

This clone was seen a handful of times. J is TRBJ2-3 and V is TRBV5-1, with a possible D match to TRBD2 (5 bases). V lost 4 bases to trimming and J lost 3 bases, with 6 bases between them. CDR1 and CDR2 (germline): SGHRS, YFSETQ. This CDR3 contains 12 residues. DNA of the CDR3: TGCGCCAGCAGCGGGGAGACAGATACGCAGTATTTT. Translating gives CASSGETDTQYF.

V usage is TRBV18 and J usage is TRBJ2-5, with 10 bases fitting TRBD1. J lost 5 bases, V lost 3 bases, and 9 bases had no gene match. CDR1 is KGHSH, CDR2 LQKENI, per germline. The CDR3 covers 16 residues. CDR3 DNA sequence: TGTGCCAGCTCACCTTCACTAGGACAGGGGGATGAGACCCAGTACTTC. Translating it yields CASSPSLGQGDETQYF.

The genes are TRBV30 and TRBJ2-1; D is undetermined. The V end lost 2 bases, the J end lost 9 bases, and 11 bases lay between the germline ends. The length of the CDR3 is 12 residues. The germline V gene encodes CDR1 GTSNPN and CDR2 SVGIG (reference sequence). CDR3 residues: CAWSRSSGEQFF. In DNA, the CDR3 is TGTGCCTGGAGTAGGAGTAGTGGTGAGCAGTTCTTC.

The J gene is TRBJ2-3, the V gene TRBV10-3, with 12 positions matching TRBD2. The V segment lost 4 bases and the J segment 0 bases; nucleotides outside the gene matches: 2. There are 16 residues in the CDR3. Germline assignment: CDR1 ENHRY and CDR2 SYGVKD. CDR3 sequence: CAISGGTSGSTDTQYF. CDR3 in DNA: TGTGCCATCAGTGGGGGGACTAGCGGGAGCACAGATACGCAGTATTTT.

V is TRBV9 and J is TRBJ2-1; 7 bases align to TRBD2. This CDR3 comprises 13 residues. V lost 3 bases, J lost 8 bases, and 5 bases stayed unmatched. Germline CDR1 SGDLS, CDR2 YYNGEE. CDR3 sequence: CASSARLAHEQFF. The CDR3 coding sequence is TGTGCCAGCAGCGCTCGACTAGCCCATGAGCAGTTCTTC.

The V gene is TRBV28, the J gene TRBJ1-1; D possibly corresponds to TRBD1 (6 bases). The V gene lost 7 bases and the J gene lost 4 bases, with 22 bases spanning the gap. The germline CDR1 and CDR2 sequences are MDHEN and SYDVKM. There are 16 residues in the CDR3. This CDR3 reads CASIKDSGVWATEAFF. DNA for the CDR3: TGTGCCAGCATCAAGGACAGTGGAGTTTGGGCCACTGAAGCTTTCTTT.

The chain uses TRBV6-2 or TRBV6-3 and TRBJ2-7; 9 bases align to TRBD1. This CDR3 is 16 amino acids long. The V segment lost 5 bases and the J segment 1 base; nucleotides outside the gene matches: 9. The germline V gene has CDR1 MNHEY and CDR2 SVGEGT. The CDR3 spells CASSNRDRELSYEQYF. The DNA of the CDR3 is TGTGCCAGCAGTAACCGGGACAGGGAGTTGTCCTACGAGCAGTACTTC.

V is TRBV30 and J is TRBJ1-6; TRBD1 is a possible D gene (6 bases). Germline CDR1 reads GTSNPN; CDR2 reads SVGIG (reference sequence). Trimming took 4 bases from V and 10 from J, leaving 14 bases between them. The CDR3 has 13 residues. The CDR3 protein is CAWNPQGNSPLHF. The CDR3 DNA sequence: TGTGCCTGGAACCCCCAGGGGAACTCACCCCTCCACTTT.

The chain recombines TRBV29-1 with TRBJ2-3; 12 bases are shared with TRBD2. The germline V gene has CDR1 SQVTM and CDR2 ANQGSEA. The J segment lost 6 bases and the V segment lost 1 base, leaving 8 bases of the junction unmatched. The CDR3 totals 16 residues. The CDR3 DNA reads TGCAGCGTTGAAGTTGGGACTAGCGGGTCTCTTGATACGCAGTATTTT. Amino acids: CSVEVGTSGSLDTQYF.

This clone was seen just once. The chain recombines TRBV7-8 with TRBJ1-1; 10 bases match TRBD1. Germline V gives CDR1 SGHVS, CDR2 FQNEAQ. This CDR3 contains 14 residues. V lost 3 bases, J lost 5 bases, and 3 bases stayed unmatched. CDR3 loop: CASSLPGQGTEAFF. The CDR3 bases are TGTGCCAGCAGCTTGCCGGGACAGGGGACTGAAGCTTTCTTT.

The J gene is TRBJ2-1, the V gene TRBV28, with 11 bases that match TRBD2. The germline V gene encodes CDR1 MDHEN and CDR2 SYDVKM. The trim removed 5 bases at V and 5 bases at J, leaving 8 bases unmatched. CDR3 length: 16 amino acids. CDR3: CASSMSSGRSHNEQFF. The CDR3 DNA reads TGTGCCAGCAGTATGTCTAGCGGGAGGTCCCACAATGAGCAGTTCTTC. Together with reference TRBV28 and TRBJ2-1, the CDR3 gives the full variable domain: DVKVTQSSRYLVKRTGEKVFLECVQDMDHENMFWYRQDPGLGLRLIYFSYDVKMKEKGDIPEGYSVSREKKERFSLILESASTNQTSMYLCASSMSSGRSHNEQFFGPGTRLTVL.

This clone was detected only once. The chain recombines TRBV7-2 with TRBJ2-3; TRBD2 agrees at 10 bases. With 4 bases clipped from V and 1 base from J, the junction kept 5 bases outside the gene matches. This CDR3 contains 16 residues. Germline V CDR1 and CDR2: SGHTA, FQGNSA. The CDR3 protein is CASSSPGLAGTDTQYF. The CDR3 DNA follows: TGTGCCAGCAGCTCCCCCGGACTAGCGGGCACAGATACGCAGTATTTT.

This clone was seen a single time. CDR3 amino acids: CASSLMREFMNTEAFF. CDR3 bases: TGTGCCAGCAGTTTAATGCGGGAATTCATGAACACTGAAGCTTTCTTT. J is TRBJ1-1 and V is TRBV28; D gene unclear. The V end was cut by 2 bases, the J end by 0 bases, with 13 bases between. CDR1 is MDHEN and CDR2 is SYDVKM in the germline V gene. The CDR3 is made up of 16 amino acids. The entire variable domain, with the rest obtained from reference TRBV28 and TRBJ1-1, is as follows: DVKVTQSSRYLVKRTGEKVFLECVQDMDHENMFWYRQDPGLGLRLIYFSYDVKMKEKGDIPEGYSVSREKKERFSLILESASTNQTSMYLCASSLMREFMNTEAFFGQGTRLTVV.

The rearrangement uses TRBV19 and TRBJ1-2; tentative D call: TRBD1 (6 bases). The CDR3 spans 15 residues. CDR1 is LNHDA and CDR2 is SQIVND in the germline V gene (reference sequence). Trimming pared 5 bases from V and 0 bases from J, leaving 13 bases between. This CDR3 reads CASSVTGSANYGYTF. CDR3 nucleotide sequence: TGTGCCAGTAGTGTAACAGGGTCGGCTAACTATGGCTACACCTTC.

The chain recombines TRBV7-2 with TRBJ1-1; no reliable D call. Trimming shortened V by 3 bases and J by 6 bases, and 11 bases separated the two germline ends. Germline V lookup: CDR1 SGHTA, CDR2 FQGNSA. The CDR3 runs to 13 residues. Here the CDR3 DNA reads TGTGCCAGCAGCTTTACAAGAGGGCCTGAAGCTTTCTTT. Residues: CASSFTRGPEAFF.